The clone carrying this T cell receptor beta chain showed up just once. Its specificity is not known. Culture lasted roughly 9 days before CD4+ T cell isolation. As their vaccination, participants received two doses of either BNT162b2 or mRNA-1273. Half-medium exchanges with IL-2 medium took place on days 3 and 7. The ends were cut back, 2 bases at V and 8 bases at J, with 12 bases in the middle. CDR1 MNHEY and CDR2 SMNVEV come from the germline V gene (reference sequence). The CDR3 has 13 residues. The assay was immunoSEQ multiplex PCR, and TCRdb's table has in-frame clones only and misses some. The sample has tens of thousands of clones; just under 80% are singletons. The sample comes from a study of vaccination effects on CD4 cells after COVID-19. Study at large: Antigen-specific CD4+ T cell clonotypes were called by their expansion after viral peptide-pool culture in ViraFEST. After the second dose, samples were taken at median day 72. Study-level points and caveats: At late timepoints after vaccination, vaccine- and infection-induced clones shrank markedly.

The clonotype comes from a human donor who received a COVID-19 vaccine. Sequencing used CD4+ T cells from PBMCs cultured without peptide, obtained after COVID-19 vaccination. This rearrangement joins TRBV27 to TRBJ1-2, with D possibly being TRBD1 (6 bases). The CDR3: CASSLTGAWGYTF. Here the CDR3 DNA reads TGTGCCAGCAGTTTAACGGGGGCGTGGGGCTACACCTTC.